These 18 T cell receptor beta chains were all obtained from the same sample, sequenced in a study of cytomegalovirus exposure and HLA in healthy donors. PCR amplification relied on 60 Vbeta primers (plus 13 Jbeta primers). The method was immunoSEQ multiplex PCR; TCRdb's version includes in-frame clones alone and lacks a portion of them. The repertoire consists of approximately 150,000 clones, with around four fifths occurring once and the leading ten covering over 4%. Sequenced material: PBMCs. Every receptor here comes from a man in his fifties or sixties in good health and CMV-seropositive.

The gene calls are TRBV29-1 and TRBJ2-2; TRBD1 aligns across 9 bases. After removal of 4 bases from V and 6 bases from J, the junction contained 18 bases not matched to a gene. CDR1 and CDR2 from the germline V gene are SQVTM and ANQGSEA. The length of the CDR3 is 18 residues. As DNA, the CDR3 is TGCAGCGTTGTGGACAGGGGAATGGGCGGTATGCGGGCCGGGGAGCTGTTTTTT. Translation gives CSVVDRGMGGMRAGELFF.

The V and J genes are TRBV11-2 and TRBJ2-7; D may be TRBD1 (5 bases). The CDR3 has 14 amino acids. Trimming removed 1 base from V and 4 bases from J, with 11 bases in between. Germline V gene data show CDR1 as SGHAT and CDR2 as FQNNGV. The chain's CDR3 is CASSLGQGGYEQYF. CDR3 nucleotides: TGTGCCAGCAGCTTAGGGCAGGGTGGGTACGAGCAGTACTTC.

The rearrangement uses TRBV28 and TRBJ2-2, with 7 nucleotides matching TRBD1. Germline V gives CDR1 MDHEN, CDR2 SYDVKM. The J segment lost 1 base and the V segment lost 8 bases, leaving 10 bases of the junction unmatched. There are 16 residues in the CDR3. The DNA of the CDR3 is TGTGCCAGCGGTATAGGGGGCGCGGTGAACACCGGGGAGCTGTTTTTT. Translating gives CASGIGGAVNTGELFF.

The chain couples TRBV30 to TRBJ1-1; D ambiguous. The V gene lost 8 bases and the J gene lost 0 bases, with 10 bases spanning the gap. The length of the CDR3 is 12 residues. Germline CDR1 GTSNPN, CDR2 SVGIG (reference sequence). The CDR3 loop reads CAGGIMNTEAFF. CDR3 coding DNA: TGTGCCGGAGGGATTATGAACACTGAAGCTTTCTTT.

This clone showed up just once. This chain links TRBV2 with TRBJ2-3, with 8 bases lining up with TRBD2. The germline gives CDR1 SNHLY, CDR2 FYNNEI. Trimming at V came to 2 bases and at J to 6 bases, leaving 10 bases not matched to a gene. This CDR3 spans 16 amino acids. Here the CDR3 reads CASSERVAGTGDTQYF. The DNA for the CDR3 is TGTGCCAGCAGTGAACGGGTAGCGGGGACGGGGGATACGCAGTATTTT.

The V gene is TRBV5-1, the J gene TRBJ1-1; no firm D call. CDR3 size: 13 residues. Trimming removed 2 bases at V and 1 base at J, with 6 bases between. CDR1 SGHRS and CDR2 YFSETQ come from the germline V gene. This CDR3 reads CASSFRQNTEAFF. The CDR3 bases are TGCGCCAGCAGCTTCAGACAGAACACTGAAGCTTTCTTT.

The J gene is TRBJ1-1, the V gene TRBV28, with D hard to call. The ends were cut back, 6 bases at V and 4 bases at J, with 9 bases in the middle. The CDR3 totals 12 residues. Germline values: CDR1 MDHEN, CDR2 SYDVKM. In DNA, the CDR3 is TGTGCCAGCAGCGTCCGGAGCACTGAAGCTTTCTTT. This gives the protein CASSVRSTEAFF.

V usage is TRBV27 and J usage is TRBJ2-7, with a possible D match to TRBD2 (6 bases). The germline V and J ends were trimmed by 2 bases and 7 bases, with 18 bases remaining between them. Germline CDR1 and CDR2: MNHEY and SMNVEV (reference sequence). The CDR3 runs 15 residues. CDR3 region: CASSLKRGTEFEQYF. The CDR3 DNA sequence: TGTGCCAGCAGTTTAAAACGCGGGACGGAATTTGAGCAGTACTTC.

The CDR3 loop reads CASSISRPDTLSNQPQHF. The CDR3 bases are TGTGCCAGCAGTATATCCCGACCCGACACCCTTAGCAATCAGCCCCAGCATTTT. J is TRBJ1-5 and V is TRBV6-9; D remains ambiguous. This CDR3 has 18 amino acids. Trimming stripped 5 bases from V and 0 bases from J, with 20 bases between. CDR1 MNHGY and CDR2 SVAAGI come from the germline V gene.

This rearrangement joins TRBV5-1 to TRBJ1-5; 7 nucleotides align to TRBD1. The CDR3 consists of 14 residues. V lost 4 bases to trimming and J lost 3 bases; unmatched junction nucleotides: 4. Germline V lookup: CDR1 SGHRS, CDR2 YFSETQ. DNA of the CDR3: TGCGCCAGCAGCCAGACAGGGAACAATCAGCCCCAGCATTTT. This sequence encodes CASSQTGNNQPQHF. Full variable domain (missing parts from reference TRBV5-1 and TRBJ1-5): KAGVTQTPRYLIKTRGQQVTLSCSPISGHRSVSWYQQTPGQGLQFLFEYFSETQRNKGNFPGRFSGRQFSNSRSEMNVSTLELGDSALYLCASSQTGNNQPQHFGDGTRLSIL.

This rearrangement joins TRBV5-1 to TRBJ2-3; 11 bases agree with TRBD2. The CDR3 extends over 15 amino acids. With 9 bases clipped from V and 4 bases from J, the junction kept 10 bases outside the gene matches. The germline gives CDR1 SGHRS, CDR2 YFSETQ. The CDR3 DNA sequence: TGCGCCACCAATTCACTAGCGGGAGCGGCAGATACGCAGTATTTT. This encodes CATNSLAGAADTQYF.

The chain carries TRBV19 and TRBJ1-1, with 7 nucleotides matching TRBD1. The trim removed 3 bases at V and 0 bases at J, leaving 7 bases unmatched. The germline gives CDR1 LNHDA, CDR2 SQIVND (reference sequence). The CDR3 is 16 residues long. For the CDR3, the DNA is TGTGCCAGTAGTATTAAGGCCGGGACAGTGAACACTGAAGCTTTCTTT. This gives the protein CASSIKAGTVNTEAFF.

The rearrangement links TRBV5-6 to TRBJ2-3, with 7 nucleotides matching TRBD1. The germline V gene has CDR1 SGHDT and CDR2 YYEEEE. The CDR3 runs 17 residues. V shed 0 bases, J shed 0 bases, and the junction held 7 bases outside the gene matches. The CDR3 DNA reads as TGTGCCAGCAGCTTGGCAGGGGGTATCCCGAGCACAGATACGCAGTATTTT. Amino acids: CASSLAGGIPSTDTQYF.

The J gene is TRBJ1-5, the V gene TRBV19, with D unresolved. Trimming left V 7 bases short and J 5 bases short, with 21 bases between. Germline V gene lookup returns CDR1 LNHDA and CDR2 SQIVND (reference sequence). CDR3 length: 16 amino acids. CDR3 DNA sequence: TGTGCCAGTACCCCTCAAGAGGGCAGGTCGTATCAGCCCCAGCATTTT. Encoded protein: CASTPQEGRSYQPQHF.

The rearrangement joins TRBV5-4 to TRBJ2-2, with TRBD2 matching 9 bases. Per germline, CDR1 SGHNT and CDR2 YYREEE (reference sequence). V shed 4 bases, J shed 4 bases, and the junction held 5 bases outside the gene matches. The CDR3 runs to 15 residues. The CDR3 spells CASSGAGGGTGELFF. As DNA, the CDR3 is TGTGCCAGCAGCGGAGCGGGAGGTGGCACCGGGGAGCTGTTTTTT.

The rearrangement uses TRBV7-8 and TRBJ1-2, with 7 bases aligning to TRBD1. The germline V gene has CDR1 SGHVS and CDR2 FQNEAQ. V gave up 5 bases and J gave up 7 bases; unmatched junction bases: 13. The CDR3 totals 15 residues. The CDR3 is CASSHEGQPGGGYTF. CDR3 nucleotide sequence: TGTGCCAGCAGCCACGAGGGACAGCCTGGGGGTGGCTACACCTTC.

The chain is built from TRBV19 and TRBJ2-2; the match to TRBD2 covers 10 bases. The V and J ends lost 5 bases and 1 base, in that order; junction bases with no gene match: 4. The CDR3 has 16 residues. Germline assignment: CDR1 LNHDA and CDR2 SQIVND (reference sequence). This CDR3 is CASSVASGGNTGELFF. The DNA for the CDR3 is TGTGCCAGTAGTGTCGCTAGCGGGGGGAACACCGGGGAGCTGTTTTTT.

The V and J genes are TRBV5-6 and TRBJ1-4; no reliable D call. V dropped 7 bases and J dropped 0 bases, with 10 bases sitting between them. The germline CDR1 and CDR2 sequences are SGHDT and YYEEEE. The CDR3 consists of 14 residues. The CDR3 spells CASSPGSTNEKLFF. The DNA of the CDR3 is TGTGCCAGCTCCCCGGGTTCAACTAATGAAAAACTGTTTTTT.